This entry lists 25 T cell receptor beta chains sequenced from one sample in a study of blood T cell repertoires in COVID-19. The repertoire was sequenced with immunoSEQ multiplex PCR; TCRdb's copy has only in-frame clones and lacks some. The table has tens of thousands of clones, 73% seen once. The specimen sequenced was peripheral blood. All receptors derive from a woman between 65 and 79 years old with acute or convalescent COVID-19.

The chain joins TRBV4-1 to TRBJ2-3; TRBD1 is a possible D gene (5 bases). Germline V gene lookup returns CDR1 MGHRA and CDR2 YSYEKL. The V gene lost 2 bases and the J gene lost 7 bases, with 22 bases spanning the gap. The length of the CDR3 is 17 residues. The CDR3 nucleotides read TGCGCCAGCAGCCAACTCCCTGACGGCCGACAGCGTAATACGCAGTATTTT. It specifies CASSQLPDGRQRNTQYF.

J is TRBJ2-3 and V is TRBV7-9, with TRBD1 identical over 8 bases. Per the germline V gene, CDR1 is SEHNR and CDR2 is FQNEAQ (reference sequence). V was clipped by 4 bases and J by 2 bases; unmatched bases: 5. The length of the CDR3 is 15 residues. The CDR3 region is CASSSGQVPTDTQYF. CDR3 sequence (DNA): TGTGCCAGCAGCTCGGGACAGGTCCCCACAGATACGCAGTATTTT.

The gene calls are TRBV18 and TRBJ1-3; no definite D call. Germline V gene data show CDR1 as KGHSH and CDR2 as LQKENI. CDR3 length: 15 residues. V was pared by 2 bases and J by 0 bases, with 8 bases between. The chain's CDR3 is CASSPGQLSGNTIYF. CDR3 in DNA: TGTGCCAGCTCACCAGGGCAGCTCTCTGGAAACACCATATATTTT.

In its sample, this clone was seen once. CDR3 sequence: CASDAKGQTNEKLFF. The CDR3 DNA reads TGTGCCAGCGATGCGAAGGGGCAGACTAATGAAAAACTGTTTTTT. This chain joins TRBV7-9 and TRBJ1-4; TRBD1 might be the D (5 bases). The V and J ends lost 8 bases and 2 bases respectively, with 15 bases between them. Germline V gene data show CDR1 as SEHNR and CDR2 as FQNEAQ (reference sequence). CDR3 length: 15 amino acids. The full variable domain, in which reference TRBV7-9 and TRBJ1-4 provide the parts outside the CDR3, is DTGVSQNPRHKITKRGQNVTFRCDPISEHNRLYWYRQTLGQGPEFLTYFQNEAQLEKSRLLSDRFSAERPKGSFSTLEIQRTEQGDSAMYLCASDAKGQTNEKLFFGSGTQLSVL.

This chain connects TRBV3-1 (or the pseudogene TRBV3-2) to TRBJ1-3; D remains unclear. Trimming took off 1 base at V and 0 bases at J, with 7 bases between the two ends. CDR3 size: 15 residues. Germline V CDR1 and CDR2: LGHDT, YNNKEL (reference sequence). This chain's CDR3 is CASSQGGHSGNTIYF. In DNA, the CDR3 is TGTGCCAGCAGCCAAGGTGGGCACTCTGGAAACACCATATATTTT.

The chain carries TRBV6-5 and TRBJ1-1; weak D call: TRBD1 (6 bases). Trimming stripped 0 bases from V and 7 bases from J, with 9 bases between. Germline CDR1 reads MNHEY; CDR2 reads SVGAGI. The CDR3 extends over 13 amino acids. CDR3 coding DNA: TGTGCCAGCAGTTACTCGGGGGCCGGTGAAGCTTTCTTT. It translates to CASSYSGAGEAFF.

The sample holds a few counts of this clone. This rearrangement joins TRBV19 to TRBJ2-6; the D gene is possibly TRBD1 (6 bases). Trimming removed 11 bases at V and 0 bases at J, with 17 bases between. CDR1 LNHDA and CDR2 SQIVND come from the germline V gene (reference sequence). CDR3 length: 16 amino acids. The CDR3 spells CASRTAISSGANVLTF. CDR3 DNA sequence: TGTGCCTCAAGGACAGCCATATCCTCTGGGGCCAACGTCCTGACTTTC.

This clone was found once. This chain connects TRBV19 to TRBJ1-5; D gene unclear. The CDR3 contains 15 residues. Per the germline V gene, CDR1 is LNHDA and CDR2 is SQIVND (reference sequence). V shed 4 bases and J shed 0 bases, with 10 bases lying between them. The CDR3 protein is CASSKGRYSNQPQHF. CDR3 nucleotide sequence: TGTGCCAGTAGTAAAGGGAGATATAGCAATCAGCCCCAGCATTTT.

This rearrangement joins TRBV5-6 to TRBJ2-2, with TRBD2 matching 8 bases. Germline values: CDR1 SGHDT, CDR2 YYEEEE. V was pared by 6 bases and J by 2 bases, with 3 bases of the junction left unmatched. This CDR3 comprises 14 residues. The CDR3 loop reads CASKRGTNTGELFF. The CDR3 DNA is TGTGCCAGCAAGCGGGGGACCAACACCGGGGAGCTGTTTTTT.

The chain has TRBV27 and TRBJ2-1, with 9 bases aligning to TRBD2. This CDR3 spans 15 amino acids. CDR1 and CDR2 (germline): MNHEY, SMNVEV (reference sequence). V was pared by 2 bases and J by 11 bases, with 10 bases of the junction left unmatched. The CDR3 is CASSLASGVGRKQFF. The CDR3 coding sequence is TGTGCCAGCAGTTTAGCTAGCGGGGTCGGGAGGAAGCAGTTCTTC.

V is TRBV5-5 and J is TRBJ1-1, with 8 bases matching TRBD1. Per the germline V gene, CDR1 is SGHKS and CDR2 is YYEKEE (reference sequence). This CDR3 comprises 14 residues. Trimming cost V 5 bases and J 8 bases; bases outside gene matches: 11. CDR3: CASSPGQATREAFF. CDR3 nucleotide sequence: TGTGCCAGCAGTCCGGGACAGGCTACAAGGGAAGCTTTCTTT. The whole variable domain, filled in from reference TRBV5-5 and TRBJ1-1, reads DAGVTQSPTHLIKTRGQQVTLRCSPISGHKSVSWYQQVLGQGPQFIFQYYEKEERGRGNFPDRFSARQFPNYSSELNVNALLLGDSALYLCASSPGQATREAFFGQGTRLTVV.

The count of this clone is one. V gene TRBV6-6 combines with J gene TRBJ1-1; D ambiguous. The CDR3 is 14 residues long. Germline V gives CDR1 MNHNY, CDR2 SVGAGI (reference sequence). V gave up 0 bases and J gave up 5 bases, with 10 bases separating them. CDR3 region: CASSYSAGGTEAFF. The CDR3, as DNA: TGTGCCAGCAGTTACTCAGCAGGAGGGACTGAAGCTTTCTTT.

This chain connects TRBV10-3 to TRBJ1-1, with TRBD1 matching 7 bases. Germline loops: CDR1 ENHRY, CDR2 SYGVKD. The CDR3 totals 11 residues. With 10 bases clipped from V and 8 bases from J, the junction kept 7 bases outside the gene matches. The CDR3 sequence is CATRDSSEAFF. As DNA, the CDR3 is TGTGCCACCCGGGACAGCTCGGAAGCTTTCTTT.

This chain uses TRBV19 with TRBJ2-3; a weak D match, TRBD1 (5 bases). Trimming stripped 3 bases from V and 2 bases from J, with 15 bases between. The V gene's germline CDR1 is LNHDA and CDR2 SQIVND (reference sequence). This CDR3 has 16 amino acids. This CDR3 reads CASSMARTTATDTQYF. For the CDR3, the DNA is TGTGCCAGTAGTATGGCCCGAACGACAGCCACAGATACGCAGTATTTT.

V is TRBV4-1 and J is TRBJ2-2, with 8 bases aligning to TRBD2. This CDR3 has 16 amino acids. V dropped 3 bases and J dropped 6; count of bases not matched to a gene: 9. Germline CDR1 reads MGHRA; CDR2 reads YSYEKL. The CDR3 loop is CASSQDPGTRAGELFF. DNA for the CDR3: TGCGCCAGCAGCCAGGACCCCGGGACTAGAGCCGGGGAGCTGTTTTTT.

J is TRBJ2-2 and V is TRBV4-1; D not resolved. The CDR3 runs to 13 residues. V shed 2 bases and J shed 4 bases, with 5 bases lying between them. The germline CDR1 and CDR2 sequences are MGHRA and YSYEKL. The CDR3 spells CASSQQFTGELFF. The CDR3 DNA reads as TGCGCCAGCAGCCAACAGTTCACCGGGGAGCTGTTTTTT.

The chain has TRBV3-1 (or the pseudogene TRBV3-2) and TRBJ1-6; the D gene is possibly TRBD1 (5 bases). In germline, CDR1 is LGHDT, CDR2 YNNKEL (reference sequence). This CDR3 spans 14 amino acids. The V gene lost 0 bases and the J gene lost 7 bases, with 7 bases spanning the gap. Here the CDR3 DNA reads TGTGCCAGCAGCCAAGACCGGGGGAATTCACCCCTCCACTTT. Amino acids: CASSQDRGNSPLHF.

This clone appeared once. A junction boundary mismatches the germline segment, possibly from a read error. The CDR3 region is CASSPAGTSSGNTIYF. Here the CDR3 DNA reads TGTGCTAGCAGCCCAGCGGGGACGAGCTCTGGAAACACCATATATTTT. The chain recombines TRBV7-7 with TRBJ1-3; a weak D match, TRBD1 (5 bases). The germline gives CDR1 SSHAT, CDR2 FNYEAQ (reference sequence). The CDR3 covers 16 residues. The full variable domain, in which reference TRBV7-7 and TRBJ1-3 provide the parts outside the CDR3, is GAGVSQSPRYKVTKRGQDVTLRCDPISSHATLYWYQQALGQGPEFLTYFNYEAQPDKSGLPSDRFSAERPEGSISTLTIQRTEQRDSAMYRCASSPAGTSSGNTIYFGEGSWLTVV.

The chain recombines TRBV5-8 with TRBJ1-2; tentatively, D is TRBD1 (6 bases). The CDR3 loop spans 13 amino acids. Germline CDR1 is SGHTS and CDR2 is YDEGEE. V lost 4 bases to trimming and J lost 5 bases, with 12 bases between them. The CDR3 loop reads CASSPGQRYGYTF. The CDR3 region has the DNA TGTGCCAGCAGCCCGGGACAACGGTATGGCTACACCTTC.

The genes are TRBV2 and TRBJ1-6, with D possibly TRBD1 on 5 matching bases. V lost 3 bases and J 8 bases, leaving 14 bases between the germline ends. Germline V gene sequence: CDR1 SNHLY, CDR2 FYNNEI. This CDR3 has 15 amino acids. The CDR3 DNA follows: TGTGCCAGCAGTGAGGACAAAAGGGGATATTCACCCCTCCACTTT. Protein product: CASSEDKRGYSPLHF.

V usage is TRBV11-2 and J usage is TRBJ1-6, with TRBD1 as a possible D gene (5 bases). Germline V CDR1 and CDR2: SGHAT, FQNNGV. CDR3 length equals 16 residues. Trimming removed 1 base at V and 10 bases at J, with 17 bases between. CDR3 bases: TGTGCCAGCAGCTTAGCAGGGCGGGGCAACCACTCACCCCTCCACTTT. It is translated as CASSLAGRGNHSPLHF.

The rearrangement joins TRBV7-6 to TRBJ2-1; D might be TRBD2 (5 bases). Germline lookup yields CDR1 SGHVS and CDR2 FNYEAQ. The V and J ends lost 0 bases and 9 bases respectively, with 18 bases between them. The CDR3 is made up of 16 amino acids. The CDR3 nucleotides are TGTGCCAGCAGCTTAGCCCCCAATGAGGGCACGGTTGAGCAGTTCTTC. The encoded protein is CASSLAPNEGTVEQFF.

This sequence joins TRBV20-1 and TRBJ1-2; D perhaps matches TRBD1 (5 bases). Per the germline V gene, CDR1 is DFQATT and CDR2 is SNEGSKA (reference sequence). CDR3 length: 11 residues. Trimming removed 6 bases at V and 11 bases at J, with 16 bases between. The CDR3 DNA reads TGCAGTGCCTATCCCGGGGGACGATACACCTTC. Encoded protein: CSAYPGGRYTF.

This clone was detected only once. The chain combines TRBV30 with TRBJ1-1, with 7 nucleotides matching TRBD1. CDR1 GTSNPN and CDR2 SVGIG come from the germline V gene (reference sequence). The CDR3 loop spans 13 amino acids. After removal of 3 bases from V and 4 bases from J, the junction contained 5 bases not matched to a gene. The CDR3 spells CAWSAPGGTEAFF. The CDR3 DNA sequence: TGTGCCTGGAGCGCCCCAGGGGGCACTGAAGCTTTCTTT. Supplemented by reference TRBV30 and TRBJ1-1, the full variable domain reads SQTIHQWPATLVQPVGSPLSLECTVEGTSNPNLYWYRQAAGRGLQLLFYSVGIGQISSEVPQNLSASRPQDRQFILSSKKLLLSDSGFYLCAWSAPGGTEAFFGQGTRLTVV.

The gene calls are TRBV14 and TRBJ1-2, with D tentatively TRBD1 (6 bases). The CDR3 runs to 14 residues. Germline V gives CDR1 SGHDN, CDR2 FVKESK. V was cut by 4 bases and J by 6 bases, with 15 bases left in between. The DNA for the CDR3 is TGTGCCAGCAGCCCGTCAGGGGTATCCAATGGCTACACCTTC. Amino acid sequence: CASSPSGVSNGYTF. Combining the CDR3 with reference TRBV14 and TRBJ1-2 gives the whole variable domain EAGVTQFPSHSVIEKGQTVTLRCDPISGHDNLYWYRRVMGKEIKFLLHFVKESKQDESGMPNNRFLAERTGGTYSTLKVQPAELEDSGVYFCASSPSGVSNGYTFGSGTRLTVV.